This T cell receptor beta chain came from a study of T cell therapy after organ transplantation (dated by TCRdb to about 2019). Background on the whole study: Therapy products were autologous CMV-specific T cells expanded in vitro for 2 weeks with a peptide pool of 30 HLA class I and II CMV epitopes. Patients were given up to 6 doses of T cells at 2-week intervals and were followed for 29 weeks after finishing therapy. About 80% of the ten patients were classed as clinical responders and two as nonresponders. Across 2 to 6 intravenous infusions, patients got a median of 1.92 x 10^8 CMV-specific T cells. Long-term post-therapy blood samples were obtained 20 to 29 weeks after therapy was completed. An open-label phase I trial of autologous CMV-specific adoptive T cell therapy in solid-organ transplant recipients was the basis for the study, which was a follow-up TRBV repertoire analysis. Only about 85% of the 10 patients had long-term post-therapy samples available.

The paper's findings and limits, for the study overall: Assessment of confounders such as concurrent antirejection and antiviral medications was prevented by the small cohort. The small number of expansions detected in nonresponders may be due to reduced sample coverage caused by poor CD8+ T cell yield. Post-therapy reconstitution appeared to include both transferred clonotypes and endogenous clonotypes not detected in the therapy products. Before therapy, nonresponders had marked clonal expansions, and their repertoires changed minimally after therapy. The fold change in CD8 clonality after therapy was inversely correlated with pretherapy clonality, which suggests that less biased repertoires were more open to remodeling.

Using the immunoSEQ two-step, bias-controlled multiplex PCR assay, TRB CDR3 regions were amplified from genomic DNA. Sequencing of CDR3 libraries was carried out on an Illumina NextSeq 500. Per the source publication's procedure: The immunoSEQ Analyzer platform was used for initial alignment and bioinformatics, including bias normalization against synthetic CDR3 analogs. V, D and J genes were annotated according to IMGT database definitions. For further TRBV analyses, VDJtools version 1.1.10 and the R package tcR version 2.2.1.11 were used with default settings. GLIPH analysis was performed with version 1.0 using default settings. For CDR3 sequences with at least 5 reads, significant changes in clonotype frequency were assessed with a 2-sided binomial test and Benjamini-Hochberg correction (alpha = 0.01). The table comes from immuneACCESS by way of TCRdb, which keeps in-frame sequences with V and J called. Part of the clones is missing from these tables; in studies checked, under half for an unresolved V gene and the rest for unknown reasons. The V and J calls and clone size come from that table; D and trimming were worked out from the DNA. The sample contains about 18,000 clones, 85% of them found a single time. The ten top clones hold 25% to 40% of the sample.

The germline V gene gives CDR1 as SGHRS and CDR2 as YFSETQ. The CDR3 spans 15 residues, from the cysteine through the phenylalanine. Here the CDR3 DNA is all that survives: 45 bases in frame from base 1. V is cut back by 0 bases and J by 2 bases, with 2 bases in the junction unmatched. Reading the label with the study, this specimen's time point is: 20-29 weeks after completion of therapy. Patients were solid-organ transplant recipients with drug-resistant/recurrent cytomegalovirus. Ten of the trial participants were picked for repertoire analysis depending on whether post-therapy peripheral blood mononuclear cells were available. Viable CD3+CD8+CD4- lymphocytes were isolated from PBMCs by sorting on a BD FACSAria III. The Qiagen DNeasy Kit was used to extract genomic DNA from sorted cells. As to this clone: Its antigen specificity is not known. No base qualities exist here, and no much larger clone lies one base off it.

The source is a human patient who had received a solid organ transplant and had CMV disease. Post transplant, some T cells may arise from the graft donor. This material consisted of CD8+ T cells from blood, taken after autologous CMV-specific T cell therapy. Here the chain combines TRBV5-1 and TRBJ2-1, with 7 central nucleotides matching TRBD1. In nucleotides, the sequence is TGCGCCAGCAGCTTGGGACAGGGCCCCTACAATGAGCAGTTCTTC. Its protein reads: CASSLGQGPYNEQFF. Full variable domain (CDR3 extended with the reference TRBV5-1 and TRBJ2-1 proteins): KAGVTQTPRYLIKTRGQQVTLSCSPISGHRSVSWYQQTPGQGLQFLFEYFSETQRNKGNFPGRFSGRQFSNSRSEMNVSTLELGDSALYLCASSLGQGPYNEQFFGPGTRLTVL.